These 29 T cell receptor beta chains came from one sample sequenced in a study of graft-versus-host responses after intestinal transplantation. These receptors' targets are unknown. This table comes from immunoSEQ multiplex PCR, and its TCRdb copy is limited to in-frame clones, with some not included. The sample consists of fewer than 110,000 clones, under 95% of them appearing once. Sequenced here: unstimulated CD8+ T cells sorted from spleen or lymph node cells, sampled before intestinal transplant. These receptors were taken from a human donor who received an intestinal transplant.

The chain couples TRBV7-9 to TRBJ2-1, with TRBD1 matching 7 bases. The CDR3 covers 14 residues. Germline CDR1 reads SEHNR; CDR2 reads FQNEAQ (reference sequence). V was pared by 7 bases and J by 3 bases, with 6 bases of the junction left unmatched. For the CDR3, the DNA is TGTGCCAGCACCGAGGGGGACAGCTACAATGAGCAGTTCTTC. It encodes CASTEGDSYNEQFF.

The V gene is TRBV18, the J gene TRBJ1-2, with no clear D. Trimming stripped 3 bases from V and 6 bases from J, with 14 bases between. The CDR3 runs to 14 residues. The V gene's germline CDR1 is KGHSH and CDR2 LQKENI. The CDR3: CASSPTESSDGYTF. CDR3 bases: TGTGCCAGCTCACCGACGGAGTCTTCGGATGGCTACACCTTC.

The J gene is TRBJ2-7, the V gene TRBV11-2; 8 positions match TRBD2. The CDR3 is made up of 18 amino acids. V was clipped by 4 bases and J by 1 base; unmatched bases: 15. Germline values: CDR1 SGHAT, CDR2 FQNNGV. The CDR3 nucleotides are TGTGCCAGCAGCTACATCTGCACGGGGGGGGCCAAATCCTACGAGCAGTACTTC. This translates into CASSYICTGGAKSYEQYF.

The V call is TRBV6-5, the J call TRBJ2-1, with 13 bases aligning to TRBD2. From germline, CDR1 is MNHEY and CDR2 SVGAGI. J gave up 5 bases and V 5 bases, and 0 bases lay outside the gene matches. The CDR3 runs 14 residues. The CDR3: CASSGLAGDNEQFF. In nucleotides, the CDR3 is TGTGCCAGCAGTGGACTAGCGGGGGACAATGAGCAGTTCTTC.

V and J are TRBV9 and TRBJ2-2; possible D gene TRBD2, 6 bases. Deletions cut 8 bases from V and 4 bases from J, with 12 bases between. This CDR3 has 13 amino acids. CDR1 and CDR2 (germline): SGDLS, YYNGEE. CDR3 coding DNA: TGTGCCAGTGGAGGGGTCGTCACCGGGGAGCTGTTTTTT. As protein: CASGGVVTGELFF.

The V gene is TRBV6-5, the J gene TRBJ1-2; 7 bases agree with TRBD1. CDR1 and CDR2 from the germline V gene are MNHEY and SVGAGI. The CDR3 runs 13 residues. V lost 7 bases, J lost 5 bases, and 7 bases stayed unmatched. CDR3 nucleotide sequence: TGTGCCAGCACCAAGGGGACAGCTTATGGCTACACCTTC. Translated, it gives CASTKGTAYGYTF.

CDR3 sequence (DNA): TGTGCCAGCAGCTTATTCGGGGGAGGTGAGCAGTTCTTC. Translating gives CASSLFGGGEQFF. The chain couples TRBV7-3 to TRBJ2-1, with D tentatively TRBD2 (6 bases). This CDR3 has 13 residues. V lost 2 bases and J 9 bases, leaving 11 bases between the germline ends. The germline gives CDR1 SGHTA, CDR2 FQGTGA.

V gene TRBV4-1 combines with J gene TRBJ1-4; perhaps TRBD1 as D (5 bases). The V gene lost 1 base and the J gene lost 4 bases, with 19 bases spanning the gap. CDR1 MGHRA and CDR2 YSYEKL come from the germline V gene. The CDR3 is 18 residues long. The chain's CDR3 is CASSQASISQAVNEKLFF. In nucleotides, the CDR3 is TGCGCCAGCAGCCAAGCCAGCATTTCACAGGCCGTTAATGAAAAACTGTTTTTT.

CDR3 sequence (DNA): TGTGCTAGTGGTTTTGGGGTTAGCGGAGCCCCAGATACGCAGTATTTT. This codes for CASGFGVSGAPDTQYF. This sequence joins TRBV12-5 and TRBJ2-3, with a possible D match to TRBD2 (6 bases). Trimming left V 3 bases short and J 4 bases short, with 17 bases between. Germline V gene data show CDR1 as LGHNT and CDR2 as FRNRAP. The CDR3 covers 16 residues.

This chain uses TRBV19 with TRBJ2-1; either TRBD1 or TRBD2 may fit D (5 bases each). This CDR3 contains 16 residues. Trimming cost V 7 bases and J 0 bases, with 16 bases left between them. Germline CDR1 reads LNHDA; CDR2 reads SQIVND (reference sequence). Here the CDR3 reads CASIEGPHFSYNEQFF. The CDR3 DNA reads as TGTGCCAGTATTGAGGGACCTCACTTCTCCTACAATGAGCAGTTCTTC.

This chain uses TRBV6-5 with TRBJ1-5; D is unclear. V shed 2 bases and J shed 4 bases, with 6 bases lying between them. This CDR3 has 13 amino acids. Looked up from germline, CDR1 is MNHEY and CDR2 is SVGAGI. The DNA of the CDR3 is TGTGCCAGCAGTTACGCGATAAATCAGCCCCAGCATTTT. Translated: CASSYAINQPQHF.

The DNA for the CDR3 is TGCGCCAGCAGCCCGCAGACTAGCGGTGACGAGCAGTACTTC. It encodes CASSPQTSGDEQYF. The chain combines TRBV4-1 with TRBJ2-7; 9 bases are a match to TRBD2. CDR3 length: 14 amino acids. Germline-derived CDR1 and CDR2 are MGHRA and YSYEKL. V shed 4 bases, J shed 5 bases, and the junction held 6 bases outside the gene matches.

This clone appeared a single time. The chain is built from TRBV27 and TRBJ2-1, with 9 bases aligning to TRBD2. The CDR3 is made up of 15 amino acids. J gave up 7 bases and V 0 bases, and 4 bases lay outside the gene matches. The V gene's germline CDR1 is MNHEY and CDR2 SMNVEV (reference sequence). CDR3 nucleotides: TGTGCCAGCAGTTTATCCGCGGGGGGGCAGAATGAGCAGTTCTTC. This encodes CASSLSAGGQNEQFF.

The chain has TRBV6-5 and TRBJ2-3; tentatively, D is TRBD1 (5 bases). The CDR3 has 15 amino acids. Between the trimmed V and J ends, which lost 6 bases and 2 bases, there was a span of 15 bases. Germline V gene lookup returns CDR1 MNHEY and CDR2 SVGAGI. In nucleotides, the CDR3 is TGTGCCAGCAGCCCAGGAAGGGGATACACAGATACGCAGTATTTT. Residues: CASSPGRGYTDTQYF.

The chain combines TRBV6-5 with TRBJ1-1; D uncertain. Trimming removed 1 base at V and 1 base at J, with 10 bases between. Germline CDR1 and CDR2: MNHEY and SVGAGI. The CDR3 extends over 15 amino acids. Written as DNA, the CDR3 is TGTGCCAGCAGTTACTATGACACGTCGAACACTGAAGCTTTCTTT. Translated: CASSYYDTSNTEAFF.

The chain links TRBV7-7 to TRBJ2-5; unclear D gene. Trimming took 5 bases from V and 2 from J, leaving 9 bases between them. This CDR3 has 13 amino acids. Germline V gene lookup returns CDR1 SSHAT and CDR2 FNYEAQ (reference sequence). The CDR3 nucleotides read TGTGCCAGCAGCCAGGACCCTCAAGAGACCCAGTACTTC. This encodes CASSQDPQETQYF. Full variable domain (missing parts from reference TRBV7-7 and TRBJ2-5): GAGVSQSPRYKVTKRGQDVTLRCDPISSHATLYWYQQALGQGPEFLTYFNYEAQPDKSGLPSDRFSAERPEGSISTLTIQRTEQRDSAMYRCASSQDPQETQYFGPGTRLLVL.

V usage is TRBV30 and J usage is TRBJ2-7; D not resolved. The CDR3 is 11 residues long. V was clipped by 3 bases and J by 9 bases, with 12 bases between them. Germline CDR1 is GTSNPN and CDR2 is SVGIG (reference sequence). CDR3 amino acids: CAWSPGVAQYF. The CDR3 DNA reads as TGTGCCTGGAGCCCTGGGGTTGCGCAGTACTTC.

CDR3: CASSFLGYVDSPLHF. The CDR3 DNA follows: TGTGCCAGCAGTTTCCTAGGGTATGTGGATTCACCCCTCCACTTT. This rearrangement joins TRBV27 to TRBJ1-6; no clear D. The V gene's germline CDR1 is MNHEY and CDR2 SMNVEV (reference sequence). V lost 3 bases to trimming and J lost 8 bases, with 14 bases between them. The CDR3 extends over 15 amino acids.

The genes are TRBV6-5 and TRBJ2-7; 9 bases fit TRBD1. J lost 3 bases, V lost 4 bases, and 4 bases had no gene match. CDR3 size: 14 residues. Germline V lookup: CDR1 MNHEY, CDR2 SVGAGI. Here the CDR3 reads CASSFNRGLYEQYF. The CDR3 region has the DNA TGTGCCAGCAGTTTTAACAGGGGGCTCTACGAGCAGTACTTC.

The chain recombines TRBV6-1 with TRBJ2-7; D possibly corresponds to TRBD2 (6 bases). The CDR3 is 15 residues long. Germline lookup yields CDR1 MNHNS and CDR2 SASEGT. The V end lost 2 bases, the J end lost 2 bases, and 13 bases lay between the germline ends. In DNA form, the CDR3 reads TGTGCCAGCAGTGAATGGTGGGGGGAAACCTACGAGCAGTACTTC. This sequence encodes CASSEWWGETYEQYF.

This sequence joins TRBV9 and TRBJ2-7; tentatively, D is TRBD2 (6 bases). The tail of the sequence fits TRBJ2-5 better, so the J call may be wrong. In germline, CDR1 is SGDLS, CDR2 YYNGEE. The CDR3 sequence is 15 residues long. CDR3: CASSVGWGEVETQYF. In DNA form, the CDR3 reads TGTGCCAGCAGCGTAGGATGGGGGGAGGTAGAGACCCAGTACTTC.

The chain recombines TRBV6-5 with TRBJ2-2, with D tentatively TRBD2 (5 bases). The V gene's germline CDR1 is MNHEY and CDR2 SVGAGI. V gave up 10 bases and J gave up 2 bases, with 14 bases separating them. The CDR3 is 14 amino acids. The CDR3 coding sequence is TGTGCCACGAGGGTGCGGCCTAACACCGGGGAGCTGTTTTTT. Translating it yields CATRVRPNTGELFF.

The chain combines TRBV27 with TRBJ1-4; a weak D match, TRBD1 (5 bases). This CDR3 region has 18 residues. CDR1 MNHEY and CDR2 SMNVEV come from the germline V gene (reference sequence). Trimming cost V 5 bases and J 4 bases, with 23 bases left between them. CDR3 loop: CASSPPPGKGPYNEKLFF. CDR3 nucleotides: TGTGCCAGCAGTCCACCTCCAGGGAAGGGCCCCTATAATGAAAAACTGTTTTTT. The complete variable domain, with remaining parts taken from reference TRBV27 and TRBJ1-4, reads EAQVTQNPRYLITVTGKKLTVTCSQNMNHEYMSWYRQDPGLGLRQIYYSMNVEVTDKGDVPEGYKVSRKEKRNFPLILESPSPNQTSLYFCASSPPPGKGPYNEKLFFGSGTQLSVL.

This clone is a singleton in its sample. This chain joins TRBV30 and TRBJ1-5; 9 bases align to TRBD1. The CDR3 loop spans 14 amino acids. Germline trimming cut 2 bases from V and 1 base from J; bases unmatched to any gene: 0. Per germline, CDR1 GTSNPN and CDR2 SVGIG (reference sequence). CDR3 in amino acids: CAWSTGGSNQPQHF. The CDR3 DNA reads TGTGCCTGGAGTACAGGGGGCAGCAATCAGCCCCAGCATTTT.

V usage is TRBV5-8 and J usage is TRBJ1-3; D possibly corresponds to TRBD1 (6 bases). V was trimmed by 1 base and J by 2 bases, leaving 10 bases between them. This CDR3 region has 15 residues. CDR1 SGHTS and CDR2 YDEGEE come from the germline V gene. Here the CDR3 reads CASSLTGMPGNTIYF. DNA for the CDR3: TGTGCCAGCAGCTTGACAGGGATGCCTGGAAACACCATATATTTT. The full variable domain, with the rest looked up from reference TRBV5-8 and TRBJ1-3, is EAGVTQSPTHLIKTRGQQATLRCSPISGHTSVYWYQQALGLGLQFLLWYDEGEERNRGNFPPRFSGRQFPNYSSELNVNALELEDSALYLCASSLTGMPGNTIYFGEGSWLTVV.

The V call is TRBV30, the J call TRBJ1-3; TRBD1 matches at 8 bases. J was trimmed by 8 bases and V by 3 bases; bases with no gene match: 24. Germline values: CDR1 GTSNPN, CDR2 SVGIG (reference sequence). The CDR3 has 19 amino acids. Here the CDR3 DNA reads TGTGCCTGGAGCGTCCGTATCGGGCCAGTGGACAGGGAGAGGGACACCATATATTTT. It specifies CAWSVRIGPVDRERDTIYF.

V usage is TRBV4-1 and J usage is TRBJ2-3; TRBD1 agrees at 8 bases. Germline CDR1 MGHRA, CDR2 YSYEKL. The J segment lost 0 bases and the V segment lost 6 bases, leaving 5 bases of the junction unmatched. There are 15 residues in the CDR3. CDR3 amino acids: CASRLDRASTDTQYF. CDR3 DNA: TGCGCCAGCAGACTGGACAGGGCTAGCACAGATACGCAGTATTTT.

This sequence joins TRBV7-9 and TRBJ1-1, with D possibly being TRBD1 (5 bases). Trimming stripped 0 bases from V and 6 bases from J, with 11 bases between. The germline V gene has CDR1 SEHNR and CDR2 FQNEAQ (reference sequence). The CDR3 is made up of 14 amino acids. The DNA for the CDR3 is TGTGCCAGCAGCTTAGCGATCGCGGGGGCTGAAGCTTTCTTT. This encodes CASSLAIAGAEAFF. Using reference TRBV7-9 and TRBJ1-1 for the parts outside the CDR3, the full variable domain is DTGVSQNPRHKITKRGQNVTFRCDPISEHNRLYWYRQTLGQGPEFLTYFQNEAQLEKSRLLSDRFSAERPKGSFSTLEIQRTEQGDSAMYLCASSLAIAGAEAFFGQGTRLTVV.

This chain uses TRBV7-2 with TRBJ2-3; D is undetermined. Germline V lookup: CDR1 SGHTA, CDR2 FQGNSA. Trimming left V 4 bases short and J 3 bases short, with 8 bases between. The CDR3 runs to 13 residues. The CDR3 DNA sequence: TGTGCCAGCAGCTCCCTAGAGACAGATACGCAGTATTTT. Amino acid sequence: CASSSLETDTQYF. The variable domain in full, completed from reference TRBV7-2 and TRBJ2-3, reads GAGVSQSPSNKVTEKGKDVELRCDPISGHTALYWYRQSLGQGLEFLIYFQGNSAPDKSGLPSDRFSAERTGGSVSTLTIQRTQQEDSAVYLCASSSLETDTQYFGPGTRLTVL.